This is a list of T cell receptor beta chains from one sample in a study of a mutant IDH1 vaccine in newly diagnosed glioma. Data came from immunoSEQ multiplex PCR; TCRdb stores just in-frame clones and leaves some out. The sample has about 38,000 clones; roughly 78% are singletons. Sequences were derived from PBMCs, sampled from a glioma patient treated with radiotherapy, temozolomide or both. Every receptor here comes from a man aged 40-49 years with glioma. Some clones in this sample may be carry-over from other donors' samples. Each CDR3 is given with its conserved first and last residue. A D gene is named only where the DNA matches it firmly. Where a row states a size, it is once, few, many or the class of an expanded clone; other rows omit it.

abundance: -
v_gene: TRBV18
d_gene: -
j_gene: TRBJ1-1
CDR3aa: CASSQAEGRLGGTEAFF
CDR3nt: TGTGCCAGCTCACAAGCAGAGGGCAGGTTGGGCGGCACTGAAGCTTTCTTT

abundance: -
v_gene: TRBV5-8
d_gene: TRBD1
j_gene: TRBJ1-2
CDR3aa: CASSRGTGFPGYTF
CDR3nt: TGTGCCAGCAGCCGCGGGACAGGATTCCCGGGCTACACCTTC

abundance: -
v_gene: TRBV19
d_gene: TRBD1
j_gene: TRBJ1-5
CDR3aa: CASSRDRGTNQPQHF
CDR3nt: TGTGCCAGTAGTAGGGACAGGGGAACCAATCAGCCCCAGCATTTT

abundance: -
v_gene: TRBV2
d_gene: TRBD1
j_gene: TRBJ1-2
CDR3aa: CASSGQGGVIGYTF
CDR3nt: TGTGCCAGCAGTGGACAGGGGGGAGTGATTGGCTACACCTTC

abundance: -
v_gene: TRBV5-1
d_gene: TRBD2
j_gene: TRBJ2-2
CDR3aa: CASSISGLAFTGELFF
CDR3nt: TGCGCCAGCAGCATCTCGGGACTAGCTTTTACCGGGGAGCTGTTTTTT

abundance: -
v_gene: TRBV15
d_gene: -
j_gene: TRBJ2-3
CDR3aa: CATGSVERDTQYF
CDR3nt: TGTGCCACCGGTTCGGTAGAGAGAGATACGCAGTATTTT

abundance: -
v_gene: TRBV5-6
d_gene: -
j_gene: TRBJ2-7
CDR3aa: CASSQERGWGGDEQYF
CDR3nt: TGTGCCAGCAGCCAAGAACGTGGTTGGGGCGGAGACGAGCAGTACTTC

abundance: -
v_gene: TRBV11-1
d_gene: -
j_gene: TRBJ2-2
CDR3aa: CASSRGSFNTGELFF
CDR3nt: TGTGCCAGCAGTAGAGGGTCCTTTAACACCGGGGAGCTGTTTTTT

abundance: -
v_gene: TRBV2
d_gene: TRBD1
j_gene: TRBJ2-1
CDR3aa: CASRERQGPYNEQFF
CDR3nt: TGTGCCAGCAGGGAGAGACAGGGCCCTTACAATGAGCAGTTCTTC

abundance: once
v_gene: TRBV6-5
d_gene: -
j_gene: TRBJ1-2
CDR3aa: CATGRGLDYGYTF
CDR3nt: TGTGCCACCGGGAGGGGGTTGGACTATGGCTACACCTTC

abundance: -
v_gene: TRBV7-9
d_gene: TRBD2
j_gene: TRBJ2-1
CDR3aa: CASSTPGLAGGAEQFF
CDR3nt: TGTGCCAGCAGCACGCCGGGACTAGCGGGGGGTGCTGAGCAGTTCTTC

abundance: -
v_gene: TRBV7-7
d_gene: -
j_gene: TRBJ2-5
CDR3aa: CASSLSGETQYF
CDR3nt: TGTGCTAGCAGCTTATCAGGGGAGACCCAGTACTTC

abundance: -
v_gene: TRBV7-9
d_gene: -
j_gene: TRBJ2-7
CDR3aa: CASSPKGPHEQYF
CDR3nt: TGTGCCAGCAGTCCCAAGGGACCCCACGAGCAGTACTTC

abundance: -
v_gene: TRBV5-1
d_gene: -
j_gene: TRBJ1-2
CDR3aa: CASSRDGFFTF
CDR3nt: TGCGCCAGCAGCCGGGACGGCTTTTTTACCTTC

abundance: -
v_gene: TRBV5-5
d_gene: -
j_gene: TRBJ2-5
CDR3aa: CASSLHLAQKETQYF
CDR3nt: TGTGCCAGCAGCTTGCACCTTGCCCAAAAAGAGACCCAGTACTTC

abundance: -
v_gene: TRBV6-1
d_gene: -
j_gene: TRBJ2-4
CDR3aa: CASKWVDKNIQYF
CDR3nt: TGTGCCAGCAAATGGGTGGACAAAAACATTCAGTACTTC

abundance: -
v_gene: TRBV7-9
d_gene: TRBD1
j_gene: TRBJ2-1
CDR3aa: CASSLVGQGVNEQFF
CDR3nt: TGTGCCAGCAGCTTAGTCGGACAGGGTGTGAATGAGCAGTTCTTC

abundance: -
v_gene: TRBV5-6
d_gene: TRBD1
j_gene: TRBJ2-3
CDR3aa: CASRTGRWTDTQYF
CDR3nt: TGTGCCAGCAGGACAGGGCGGTGGACAGATACGCAGTATTTT

abundance: -
v_gene: TRBV5-6
d_gene: -
j_gene: TRBJ1-6
CDR3aa: CASSPRAFADSPLHF
CDR3nt: TGTGCCAGCAGCCCCCGGGCCTTTGCGGATTCACCCCTCCACTTT

abundance: -
v_gene: TRBV6-6
d_gene: -
j_gene: TRBJ2-7
CDR3aa: CASSYSPYEQYF
CDR3nt: TGTGCCAGCAGTTACTCACCCTACGAGCAGTACTTC

abundance: -
v_gene: TRBV5-1
d_gene: -
j_gene: TRBJ2-2
CDR3aa: CASREARVTGELFF
CDR3nt: TGCGCCAGCAGGGAGGCACGAGTCACCGGGGAGCTGTTTTTT

abundance: -
v_gene: TRBV5-1
d_gene: -
j_gene: TRBJ1-1
CDR3aa: CASSFEMGGINTEAFF
CDR3nt: TGCGCCAGCAGCTTCGAAATGGGCGGAATCAACACTGAAGCTTTCTTT

abundance: -
v_gene: TRBV2
d_gene: TRBD1
j_gene: TRBJ1-5
CDR3aa: CASSGPGQGARAWDQPQHF
CDR3nt: TGTGCTAGCAGTGGGCCGGGACAGGGGGCGAGGGCTTGGGATCAGCCCCAGCATTTT